This record looks at one TCR beta chain sequence and its context. These data are taken from a study of technical replicates of blood from several donors. Data came from immunoSEQ multiplex PCR; TCRdb stores just in-frame clones and leaves some out. The sample includes some 80,000 clones, roughly 95% of them seen just once. The CDR3 has 11 amino acids. Per germline, CDR1 GTSNPN and CDR2 SVGIG (reference sequence). Trimming cost V 4 bases and J 4 bases, with 8 bases left between them. Sample: T cells isolated from PBMCs. The TCR sequence derives from a human donor in good health. This chain links TRBV30 with TRBJ2-7; a possible D gene is TRBD2 (5 bases). The CDR3 loop reads CAWKRGYEQYF. CDR3 nucleotides: TGTGCCTGGAAACGGGGTTACGAGCAGTACTTC.